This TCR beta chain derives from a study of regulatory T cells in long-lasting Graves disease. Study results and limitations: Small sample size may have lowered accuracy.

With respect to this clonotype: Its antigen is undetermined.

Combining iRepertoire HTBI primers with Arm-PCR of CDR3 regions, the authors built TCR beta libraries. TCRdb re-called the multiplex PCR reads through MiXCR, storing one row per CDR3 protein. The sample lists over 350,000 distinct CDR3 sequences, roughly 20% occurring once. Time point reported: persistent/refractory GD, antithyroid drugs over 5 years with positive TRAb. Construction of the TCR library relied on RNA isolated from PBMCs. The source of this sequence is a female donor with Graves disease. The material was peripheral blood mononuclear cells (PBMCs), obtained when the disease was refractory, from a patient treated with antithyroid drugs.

CDR3 DNA: TGCAGTGCTACGGGATCGCGGGAACCCCTAGCCAAAAACATTCAGTACTTC. Its protein product is CSATGSREPLAKNIQYF. The chain employs TRBV20-1 and TRBJ2-4; D perhaps matches TRBD2 (6 bases). Germline V gives CDR1 DFQATT, CDR2 SNEGSKA (reference sequence). Trimming cost V 4 bases and J 0 bases, with 19 bases left between them. There are 17 residues in the CDR3.